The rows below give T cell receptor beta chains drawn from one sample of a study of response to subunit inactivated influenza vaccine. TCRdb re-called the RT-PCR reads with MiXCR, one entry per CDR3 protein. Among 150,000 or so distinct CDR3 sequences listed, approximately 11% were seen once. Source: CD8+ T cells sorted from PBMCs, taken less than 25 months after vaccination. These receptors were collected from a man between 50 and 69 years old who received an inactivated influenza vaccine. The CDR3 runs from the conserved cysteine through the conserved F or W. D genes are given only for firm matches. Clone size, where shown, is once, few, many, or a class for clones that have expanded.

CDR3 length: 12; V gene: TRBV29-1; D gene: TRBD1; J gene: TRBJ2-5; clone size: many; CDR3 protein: CSVGTGMETQYF; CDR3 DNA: TGCAGCGTTGGGACAGGAATGGAGACCCAGTACTTC
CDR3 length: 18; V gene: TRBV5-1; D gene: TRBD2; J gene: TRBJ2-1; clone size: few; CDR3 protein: CASSLLPGTSGAYNEQFF; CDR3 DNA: TGCGCCAGCAGCTTGCTACCCGGGACTAGCGGGGCATACAATGAGCAGTTCTTC
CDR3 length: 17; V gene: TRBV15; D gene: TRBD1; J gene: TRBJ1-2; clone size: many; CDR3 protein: CATSRDRGTARNYGYTF; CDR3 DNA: TGTGCCACCAGCAGAGATAGGGGGACAGCCAGAAACTATGGCTACACCTTC
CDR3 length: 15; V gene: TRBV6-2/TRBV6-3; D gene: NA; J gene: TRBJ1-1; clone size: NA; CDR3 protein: CASSDGPYGNTEAFF; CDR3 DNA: TGTGCCAGCAGCGACGGACCCTATGGGAACACTGAAGCTTTCTTT
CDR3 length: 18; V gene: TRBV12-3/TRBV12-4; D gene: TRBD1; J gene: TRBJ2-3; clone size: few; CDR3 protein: CASSANPNRGIFTDTQYF; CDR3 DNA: TGTGCCAGCAGTGCCAACCCTAACAGGGGGATCTTCACAGATACGCAGTATTTT
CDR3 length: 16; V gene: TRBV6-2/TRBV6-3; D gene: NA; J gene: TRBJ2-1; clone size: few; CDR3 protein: CASSYQRTNSYNEQFF; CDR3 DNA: TGTGCCAGCAGTTACCAGAGGACCAACTCCTACAATGAGCAGTTCTTC
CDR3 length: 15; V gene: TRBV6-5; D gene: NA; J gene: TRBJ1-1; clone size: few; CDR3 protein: CASSYVGGLGTEAFF; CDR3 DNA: TGTGCCAGCAGTTACGTGGGGGGGCTGGGTACTGAAGCTTTCTTT
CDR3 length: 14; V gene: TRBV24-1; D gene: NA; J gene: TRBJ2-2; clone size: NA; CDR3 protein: CATSLWEKPGELFF; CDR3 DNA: TGTGCCACCAGTTTGTGGGAGAAGCCCGGGGAGCTGTTTTTT
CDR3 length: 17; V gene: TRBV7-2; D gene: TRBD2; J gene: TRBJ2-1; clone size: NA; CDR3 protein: CASSLGVGTSGSNEQFF; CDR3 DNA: TGTGCCAGCAGCTTAGGGGTTGGGACTAGCGGGAGTAATGAGCAGTTCTTC
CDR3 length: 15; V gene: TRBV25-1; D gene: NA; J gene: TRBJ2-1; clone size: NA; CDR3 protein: CASSEFGSLNNEQFF; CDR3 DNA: TGTGCCAGCAGTGAATTCGGATCCCTAAACAATGAGCAGTTCTTC
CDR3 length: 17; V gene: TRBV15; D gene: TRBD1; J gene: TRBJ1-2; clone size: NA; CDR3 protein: CATSTKIFRDRENGYTF; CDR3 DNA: TGTGCCACCAGCACTAAGATATTCCGGGACAGGGAAAATGGCTACACCTTC
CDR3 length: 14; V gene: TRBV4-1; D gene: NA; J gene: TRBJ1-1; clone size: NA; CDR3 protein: CASSQDEGRAEAFF; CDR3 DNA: TGCGCCAGCAGCCAAGACGAGGGGAGGGCTGAAGCTTTCTTT
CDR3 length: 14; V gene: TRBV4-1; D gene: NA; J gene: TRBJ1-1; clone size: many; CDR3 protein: CASSPGPLNTEAFF; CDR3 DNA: TGCGCCAGCAGCCCGGGACCGCTGAACACTGAAGCTTTCTTT
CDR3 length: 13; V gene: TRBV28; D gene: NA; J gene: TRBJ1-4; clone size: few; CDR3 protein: CASSPATNEKLFF; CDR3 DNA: TGTGCCAGCAGTCCTGCAACTAATGAAAAACTGTTTTTT
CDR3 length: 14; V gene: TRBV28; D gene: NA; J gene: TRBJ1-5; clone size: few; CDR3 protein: CASTTASGDQPQHF; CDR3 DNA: TGTGCCAGCACTACGGCCTCGGGGGATCAGCCCCAGCATTTT
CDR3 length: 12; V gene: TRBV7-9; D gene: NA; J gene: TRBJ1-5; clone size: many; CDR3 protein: CASSLLGGPQHF; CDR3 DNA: TGTGCCAGCAGCTTACTGGGAGGGCCCCAGCATTTT
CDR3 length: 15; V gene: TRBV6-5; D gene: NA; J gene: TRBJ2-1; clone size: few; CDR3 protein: CASSYSVGVNNEQFF; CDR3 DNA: TGTGCCAGCAGTTACTCGGTGGGGGTCAACAATGAGCAGTTCTTC
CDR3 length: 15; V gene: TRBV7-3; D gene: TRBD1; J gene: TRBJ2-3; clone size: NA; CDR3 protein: CASSQRPGGPDTQYF; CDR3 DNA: TGTGCCAGCAGCCAAAGACCAGGGGGACCTGATACGCAGTATTTT
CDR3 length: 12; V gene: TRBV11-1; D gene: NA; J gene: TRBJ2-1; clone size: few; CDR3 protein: CASSLEGNEQFF; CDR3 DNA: TGTGCCAGCAGCTTAGAGGGGAATGAGCAGTTCTTC
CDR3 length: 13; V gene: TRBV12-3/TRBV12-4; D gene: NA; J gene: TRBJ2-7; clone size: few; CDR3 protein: CASSPANPNEQYF; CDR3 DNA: TGTGCCAGCAGTCCAGCTAATCCGAACGAGCAGTACTTC